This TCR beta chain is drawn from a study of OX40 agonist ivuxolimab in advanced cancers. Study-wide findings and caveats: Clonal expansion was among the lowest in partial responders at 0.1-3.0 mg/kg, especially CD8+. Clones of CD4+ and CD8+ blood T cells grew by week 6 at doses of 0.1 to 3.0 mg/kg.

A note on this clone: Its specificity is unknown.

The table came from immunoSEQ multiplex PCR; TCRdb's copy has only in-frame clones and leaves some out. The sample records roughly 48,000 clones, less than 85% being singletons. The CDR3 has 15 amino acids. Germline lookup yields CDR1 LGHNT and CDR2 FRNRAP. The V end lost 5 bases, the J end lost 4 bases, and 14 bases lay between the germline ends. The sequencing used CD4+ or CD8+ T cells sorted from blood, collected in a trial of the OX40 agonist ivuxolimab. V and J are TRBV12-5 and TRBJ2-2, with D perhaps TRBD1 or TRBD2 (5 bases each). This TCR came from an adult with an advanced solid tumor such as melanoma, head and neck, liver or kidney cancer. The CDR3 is CASGHRGAGTGELFF. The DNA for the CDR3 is TGTGCTAGTGGTCACCGGGGCGCCGGCACCGGGGAGCTGTTTTTT.